This is a list of T cell receptor beta chains from one sample in a study of blood T cell repertoires in COVID-19. Some clones are missing from TCRdb's copy, which holds only in-frame ones; the method was immunoSEQ multiplex PCR. The sample shows 60,000 to 80,000 clones, around 89% of them seen only once. Sequenced: peripheral blood. These receptors were collected from a man aged 55 to 70 with acute or convalescent COVID-19. Each CDR3 is given with its conserved first and last residue. The D gene is left open where the match is weak. The size of a clone is reported for some rows only, either as once, few or many, or as a class for expanded clones.

V gene	D gene	clone size	J gene	CDR3 length	CDR3 protein	CDR3 DNA
TRBV5-1	TRBD1	.	TRBJ2-7	12	CASSPGQGDRDF	TGCGCCAGCAGCCCGGGACAGGGGGACCGGGACTTC
TRBV27	TRBD1	.	TRBJ1-1	19	CASSLSSPRTGGKNTEAFF	TGTGCCAGCAGTTTATCGAGTCCTAGGACAGGGGGCAAGAACACTGAAGCTTTCTTT
TRBV12-3/TRBV12-4	.	once	TRBJ2-7	12	CASSRTDHEQYF	TGTGCCAGCAGTCGGACAGACCACGAGCAGTACTTC
TRBV7-3	TRBD1	.	TRBJ1-1	15	CASSPKQGSGAEAFF	TGTGCCAGCAGCCCTAAACAGGGGTCGGGCGCTGAAGCTTTCTTT
TRBV21-1	.	once	TRBJ1-6	12	CASSSPTGPLHF	TGTGCCAGCAGCTCCCCGACGGGACCCCTCCACTTT
TRBV5-4	TRBD2	.	TRBJ2-5	16	CASSRGGAGVVKTQYF	TGTGCCAGCAGCCGAGGGGGAGCGGGAGTGGTCAAGACCCAGTACTTC
TRBV7-3	TRBD2	.	TRBJ2-7	16	CASSLGGLAGGYEQYF	TGTGCCAGCAGCCTAGGTGGGCTAGCGGGAGGCTACGAGCAGTACTTC
TRBV5-1	.	.	TRBJ1-2	14	CASSLSTRYDGYTF	TGCGCCAGCAGCTTATCCACGCGATATGATGGCTACACCTTC
TRBV19	TRBD1	.	TRBJ1-1	13	CASSADRSTEAFF	TGTGCCAGTAGTGCGGACAGGTCAACTGAAGCTTTCTTT
TRBV7-9	TRBD2	.	TRBJ2-7	14	CASSLAGGSYEQYF	TGTGCCAGCAGCCTAGCGGGAGGTTCCTACGAGCAGTACTTC
TRBV7-2	.	.	TRBJ1-2	14	CASSLGQANYGYTF	TGTGCCAGCAGCTTAGGACAAGCTAACTATGGCTACACCTTC
TRBV24-1	.	.	TRBJ2-2	14	CATRPGQNTGELFF	TGTGCCACCCGACCGGGACAGAACACCGGGGAGCTGTTTTTT
TRBV10-1	TRBD2	.	TRBJ2-3	17	CASSRRLAGGRPDTQYF	TGCGCCAGCAGTAGGCGACTAGCGGGAGGTAGGCCAGATACGCAGTATTTT
TRBV18	.	.	TRBJ1-5	15	CASSPRVGLDQPQHF	TGTGCCAGCTCACCACGGGTAGGCCTAGATCAGCCCCAGCATTTT
TRBV29-1	.	few	TRBJ1-5	12	CSVWTVNQPQHF	TGCAGCGTTTGGACAGTCAATCAGCCCCAGCATTTT
TRBV4-2	.	.	TRBJ2-5	18	CASSQPSRGGGFQETQYF	TGTGCCAGCAGCCAACCCTCCAGGGGCGGGGGCTTTCAAGAGACCCAGTACTTC
TRBV4-1	TRBD1	once	TRBJ1-2	16	CASSHLPGQASYGYTF	TGCGCCAGCAGCCACCTCCCGGGACAGGCCTCCTATGGCTACACCTTC